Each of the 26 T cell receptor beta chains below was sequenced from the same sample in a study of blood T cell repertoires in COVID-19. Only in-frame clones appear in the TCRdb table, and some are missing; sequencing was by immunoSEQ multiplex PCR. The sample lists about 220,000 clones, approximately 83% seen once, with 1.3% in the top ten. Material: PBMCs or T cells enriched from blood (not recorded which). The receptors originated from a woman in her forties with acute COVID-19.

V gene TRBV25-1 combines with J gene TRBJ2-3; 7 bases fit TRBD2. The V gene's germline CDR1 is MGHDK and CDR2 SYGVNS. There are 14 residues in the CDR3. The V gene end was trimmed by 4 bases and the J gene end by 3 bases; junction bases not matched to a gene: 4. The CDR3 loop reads CASSVGLSTDTQYF. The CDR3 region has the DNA TGTGCCAGCAGTGTGGGACTATCGACAGATACGCAGTATTTT.

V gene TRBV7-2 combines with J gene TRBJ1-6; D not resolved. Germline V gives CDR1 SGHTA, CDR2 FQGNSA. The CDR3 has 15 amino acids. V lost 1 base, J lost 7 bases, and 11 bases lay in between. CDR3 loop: CASSLVEGTNSPLHF. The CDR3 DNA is TGTGCCAGCAGCTTAGTGGAGGGAACGAATTCACCCCTCCACTTT. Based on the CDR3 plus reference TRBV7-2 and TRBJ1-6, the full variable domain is GAGVSQSPSNKVTEKGKDVELRCDPISGHTALYWYRQSLGQGLEFLIYFQGNSAPDKSGLPSDRFSAERTGGSVSTLTIQRTQQEDSAVYLCASSLVEGTNSPLHFGNGTRLTVT.

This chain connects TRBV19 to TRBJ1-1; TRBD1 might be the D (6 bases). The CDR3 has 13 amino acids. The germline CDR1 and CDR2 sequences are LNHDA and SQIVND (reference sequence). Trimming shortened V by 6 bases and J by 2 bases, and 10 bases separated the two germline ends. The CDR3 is CASSRDKNTEAFF. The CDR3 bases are TGTGCCAGTAGCCGGGACAAAAACACTGAAGCTTTCTTT.

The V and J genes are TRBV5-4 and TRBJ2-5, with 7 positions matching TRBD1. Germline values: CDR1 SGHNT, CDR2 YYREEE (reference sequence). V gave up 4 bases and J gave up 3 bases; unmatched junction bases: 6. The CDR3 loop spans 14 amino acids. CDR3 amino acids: CASSIRGQEETQYF. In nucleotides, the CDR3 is TGTGCCAGCAGCATCCGTGGACAGGAAGAGACCCAGTACTTC.

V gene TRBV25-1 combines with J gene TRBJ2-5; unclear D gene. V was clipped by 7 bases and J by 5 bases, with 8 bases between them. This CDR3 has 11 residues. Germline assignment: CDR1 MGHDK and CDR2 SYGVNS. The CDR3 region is CASKLRETQYF. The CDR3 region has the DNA TGTGCCAGCAAGCTGAGGGAGACCCAGTACTTC.

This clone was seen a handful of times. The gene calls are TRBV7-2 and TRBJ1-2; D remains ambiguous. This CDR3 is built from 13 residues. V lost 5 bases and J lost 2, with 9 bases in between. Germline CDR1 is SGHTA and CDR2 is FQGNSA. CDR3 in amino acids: CASSARRNYGYTF. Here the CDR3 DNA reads TGTGCCAGCAGCGCGAGAAGAAACTATGGCTACACCTTC.

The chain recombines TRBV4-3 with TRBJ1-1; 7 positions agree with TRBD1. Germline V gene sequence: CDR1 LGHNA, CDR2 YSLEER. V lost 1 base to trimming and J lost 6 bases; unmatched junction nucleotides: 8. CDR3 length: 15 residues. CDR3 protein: CASSQAPGGVAEAFF. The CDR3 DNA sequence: TGCGCCAGCAGCCAAGCCCCAGGGGGAGTGGCTGAAGCTTTCTTT.

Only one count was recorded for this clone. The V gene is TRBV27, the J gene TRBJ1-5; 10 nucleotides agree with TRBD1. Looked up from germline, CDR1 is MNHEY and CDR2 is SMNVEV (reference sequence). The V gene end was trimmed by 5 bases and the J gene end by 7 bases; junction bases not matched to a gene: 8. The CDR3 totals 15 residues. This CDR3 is CASSPGTGVSQPQHF. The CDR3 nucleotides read TGTGCCAGCAGTCCAGGGACAGGGGTATCACAGCCCCAGCATTTT.

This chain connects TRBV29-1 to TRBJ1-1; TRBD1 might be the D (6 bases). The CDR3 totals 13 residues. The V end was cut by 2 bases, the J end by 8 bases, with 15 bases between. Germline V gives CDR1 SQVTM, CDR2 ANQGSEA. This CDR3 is CSVETLVGTEAFF. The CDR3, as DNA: TGCAGCGTTGAAACCCTAGTCGGGACAGAAGCTTTCTTT. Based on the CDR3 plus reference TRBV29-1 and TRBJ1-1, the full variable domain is SAVISQKPSRDICQRGTSLTIQCQVDSQVTMMFWYRQQPGQSLTLIATANQGSEATYESGFVIDKFPISRPNLTFSTLTVSNMSPEDSSIYLCSVETLVGTEAFFGQGTRLTVV.

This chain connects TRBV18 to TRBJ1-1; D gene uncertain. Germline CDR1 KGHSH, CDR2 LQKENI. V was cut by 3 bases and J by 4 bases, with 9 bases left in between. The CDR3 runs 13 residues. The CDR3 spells CASSPRGSTEAFF. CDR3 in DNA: TGTGCCAGCTCACCCCGAGGCAGCACTGAAGCTTTCTTT.

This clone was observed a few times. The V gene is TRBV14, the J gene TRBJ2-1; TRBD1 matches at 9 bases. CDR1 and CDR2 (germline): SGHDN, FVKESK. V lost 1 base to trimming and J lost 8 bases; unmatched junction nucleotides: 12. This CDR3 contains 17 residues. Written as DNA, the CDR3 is TGTGCCAGCAGCCAAGCCCTTAAGGGACAGGGTTTGGATGAGCAGTTCTTC. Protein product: CASSQALKGQGLDEQFF.

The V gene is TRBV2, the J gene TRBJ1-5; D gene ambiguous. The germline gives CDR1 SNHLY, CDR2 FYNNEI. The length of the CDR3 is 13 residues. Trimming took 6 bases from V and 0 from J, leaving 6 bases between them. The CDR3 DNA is TGTGCCAGCAGGAGAGATAGCAATCAGCCCCAGCATTTT. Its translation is CASRRDSNQPQHF.

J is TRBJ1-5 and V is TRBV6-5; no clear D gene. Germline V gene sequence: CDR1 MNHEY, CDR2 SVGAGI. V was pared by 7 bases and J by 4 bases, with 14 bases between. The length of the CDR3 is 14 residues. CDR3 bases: TGTGCCAGCACCAAAACAGACCCGAATCAGCCCCAGCATTTT. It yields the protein CASTKTDPNQPQHF.

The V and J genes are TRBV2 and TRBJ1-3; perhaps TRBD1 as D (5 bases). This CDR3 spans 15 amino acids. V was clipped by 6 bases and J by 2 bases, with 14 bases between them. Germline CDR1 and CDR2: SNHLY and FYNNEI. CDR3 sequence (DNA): TGTGCCAGCAGCCCAGGGCCCCGGGCTGGAAACACCATATATTTT. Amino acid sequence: CASSPGPRAGNTIYF.

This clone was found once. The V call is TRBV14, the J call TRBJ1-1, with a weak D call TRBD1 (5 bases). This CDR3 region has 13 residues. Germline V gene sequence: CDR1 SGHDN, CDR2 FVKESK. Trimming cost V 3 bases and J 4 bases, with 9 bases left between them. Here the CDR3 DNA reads TGTGCCAGCAGCCACCGGGGGAGCACTGAAGCTTTCTTT. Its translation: CASSHRGSTEAFF. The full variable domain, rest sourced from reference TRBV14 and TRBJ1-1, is EAGVTQFPSHSVIEKGQTVTLRCDPISGHDNLYWYRRVMGKEIKFLLHFVKESKQDESGMPNNRFLAERTGGTYSTLKVQPAELEDSGVYFCASSHRGSTEAFFGQGTRLTVV.

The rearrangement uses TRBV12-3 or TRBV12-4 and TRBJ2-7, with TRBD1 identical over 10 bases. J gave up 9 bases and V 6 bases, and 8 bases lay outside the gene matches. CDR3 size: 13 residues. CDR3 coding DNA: TGTGCCAGCAGCATGACAGGGGGCTTAGGGCAGTACTTC. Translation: CASSMTGGLGQYF.

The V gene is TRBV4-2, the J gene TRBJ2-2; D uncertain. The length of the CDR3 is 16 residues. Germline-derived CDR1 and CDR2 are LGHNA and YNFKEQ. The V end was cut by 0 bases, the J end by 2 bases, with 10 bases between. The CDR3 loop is CASSQDFGDNTGELFF. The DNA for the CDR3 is TGTGCCAGCAGCCAAGATTTCGGTGATAACACCGGGGAGCTGTTTTTT.

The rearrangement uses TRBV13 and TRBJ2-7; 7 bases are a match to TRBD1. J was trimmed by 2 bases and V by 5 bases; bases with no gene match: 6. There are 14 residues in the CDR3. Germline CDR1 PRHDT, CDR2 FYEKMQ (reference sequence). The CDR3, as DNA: TGTGCCAGCAGCAGACGGGACAGTACCTACGAGCAGTACTTC. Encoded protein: CASSRRDSTYEQYF.

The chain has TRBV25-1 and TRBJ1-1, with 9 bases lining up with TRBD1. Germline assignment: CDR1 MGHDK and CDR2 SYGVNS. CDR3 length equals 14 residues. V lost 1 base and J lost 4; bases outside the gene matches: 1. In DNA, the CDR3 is TGTGCCAGCAGTGAATCGACAGGGGGCACTGAAGCTTTCTTT. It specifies CASSESTGGTEAFF.

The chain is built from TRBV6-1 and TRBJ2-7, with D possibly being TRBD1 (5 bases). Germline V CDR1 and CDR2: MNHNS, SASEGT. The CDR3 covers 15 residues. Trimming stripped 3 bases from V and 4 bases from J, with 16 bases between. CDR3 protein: CASSDRVGPLYEQYF. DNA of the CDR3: TGTGCCAGCAGTGACAGGGTAGGGCCTCTTTACGAGCAGTACTTC.

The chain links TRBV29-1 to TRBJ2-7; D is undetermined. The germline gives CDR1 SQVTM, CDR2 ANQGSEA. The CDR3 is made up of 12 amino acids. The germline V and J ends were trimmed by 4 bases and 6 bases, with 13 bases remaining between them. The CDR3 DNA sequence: TGCAGCGTTGGCGATCGAGTATCCGAGCAGTACTTC. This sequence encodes CSVGDRVSEQYF.

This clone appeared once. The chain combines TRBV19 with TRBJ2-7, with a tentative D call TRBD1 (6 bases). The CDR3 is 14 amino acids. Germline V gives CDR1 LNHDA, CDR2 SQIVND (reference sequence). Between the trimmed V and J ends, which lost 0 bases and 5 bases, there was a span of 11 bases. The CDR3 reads CASSIDQGSNEQYF. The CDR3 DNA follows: TGTGCCAGTAGTATAGATCAGGGGAGCAACGAGCAGTACTTC.

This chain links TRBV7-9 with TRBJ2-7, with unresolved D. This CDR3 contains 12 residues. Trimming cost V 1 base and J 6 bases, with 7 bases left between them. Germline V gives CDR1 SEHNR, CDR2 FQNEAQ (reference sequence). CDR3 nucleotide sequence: TGTGCCAGCAGCTTAGTGTCCGGCGAGCAGTACTTC. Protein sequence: CASSLVSGEQYF. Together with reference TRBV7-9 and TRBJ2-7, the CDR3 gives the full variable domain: DTGVSQNPRHKITKRGQNVTFRCDPISEHNRLYWYRQTLGQGPEFLTYFQNEAQLEKSRLLSDRFSAERPKGSFSTLEIQRTEQGDSAMYLCASSLVSGEQYFGPGTRLTVT.

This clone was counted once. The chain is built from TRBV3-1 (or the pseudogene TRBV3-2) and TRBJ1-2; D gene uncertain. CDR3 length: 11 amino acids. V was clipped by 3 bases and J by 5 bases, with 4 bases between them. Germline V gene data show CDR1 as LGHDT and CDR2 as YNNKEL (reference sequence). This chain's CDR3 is CASSQRYGYTF. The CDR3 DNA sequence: TGTGCCAGCAGCCAGAGATATGGCTACACCTTC.

The CDR3 DNA is TGTGCCAGCAGCTTCGGCGGGAGCTACGAGCAGTACTTC. It is translated as CASSFGGSYEQYF. The chain recombines TRBV11-3 with TRBJ2-7; 7 nucleotides agree with TRBD2. CDR1 and CDR2 from the germline V gene are SGHNT and YENEEA. CDR3 length: 13 amino acids. The trim removed 3 bases at V and 3 bases at J, leaving 2 bases unmatched.

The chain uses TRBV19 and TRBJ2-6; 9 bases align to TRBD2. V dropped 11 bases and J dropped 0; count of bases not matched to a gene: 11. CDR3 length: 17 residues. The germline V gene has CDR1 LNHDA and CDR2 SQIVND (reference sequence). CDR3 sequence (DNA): TGTGCCTCCCGAAGCGGGGGGATTTACTCTGGGGCCAACGTCCTGACTTTC. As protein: CASRSGGIYSGANVLTF.